The source of this T cell receptor (beta chain) is a study of blood T cell repertoires in COVID-19. Per the germline V gene, CDR1 is MGHRA and CDR2 is YSYEKL. The V and J ends lost 4 bases and 0 bases, in that order; junction bases with no gene match: 11. The CDR3 has 17 amino acids. Repertoires were generated with immunoSEQ multiplex PCR, while TCRdb's copy carries only in-frame clones and drops some. The sample has around 190,000 clones; over 75% are singletons. This clone has only one observation. This TCR derives from a man aged 40-49 years who had recovered from COVID-19. The chain uses TRBV4-1 and TRBJ1-2; 7 bases fit TRBD1. Sequenced: PBMCs or T cells enriched from blood (not recorded which). CDR3 in DNA: TGCGCCAGCAGCCCTTACTTGGGGACAGTTACTAACTATGGCTACACCTTC. This codes for CASSPYLGTVTNYGYTF.